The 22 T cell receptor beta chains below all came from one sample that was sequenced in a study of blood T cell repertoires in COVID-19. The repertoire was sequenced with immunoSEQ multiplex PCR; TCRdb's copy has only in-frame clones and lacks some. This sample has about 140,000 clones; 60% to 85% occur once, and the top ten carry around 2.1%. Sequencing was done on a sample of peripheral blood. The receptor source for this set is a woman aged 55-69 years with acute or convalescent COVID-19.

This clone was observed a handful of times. The DNA of the CDR3 is TGTGCCACCGGACAGTCCACCTTC. Its protein product is CATGQSTF. The chain links TRBV28 to TRBJ1-2, with a possible D match to TRBD1 (6 bases). V shed 10 bases and J shed 13 bases, with 10 bases lying between them. The CDR3 contains 8 residues. Germline V gene data show CDR1 as MDHEN and CDR2 as SYDVKM.

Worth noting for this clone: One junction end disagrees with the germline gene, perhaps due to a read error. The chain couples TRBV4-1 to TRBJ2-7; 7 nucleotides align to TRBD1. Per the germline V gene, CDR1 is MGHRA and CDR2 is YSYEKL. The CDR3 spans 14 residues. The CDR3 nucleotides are TGCGCCAGCAGCCAAAGGGACAGCTCCTTCGAGCAGTACTTC. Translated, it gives CASSQRDSSFEQYF.

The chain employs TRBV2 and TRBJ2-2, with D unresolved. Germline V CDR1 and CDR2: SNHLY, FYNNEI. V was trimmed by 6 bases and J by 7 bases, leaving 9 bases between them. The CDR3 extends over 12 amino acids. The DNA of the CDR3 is TGTGCCAGCAGCCTCTCCGGCGGGGAGCTGTTTTTT. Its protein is CASSLSGGELFF.

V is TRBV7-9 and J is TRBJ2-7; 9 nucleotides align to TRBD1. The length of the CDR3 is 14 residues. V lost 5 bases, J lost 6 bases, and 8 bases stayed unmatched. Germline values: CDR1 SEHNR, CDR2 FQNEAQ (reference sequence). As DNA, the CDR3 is TGTGCCAGCAGCGATCCGGGACAGGGCTTCGAGCAGTACTTC. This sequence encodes CASSDPGQGFEQYF. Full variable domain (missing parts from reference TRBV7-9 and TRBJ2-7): DTGVSQNPRHKITKRGQNVTFRCDPISEHNRLYWYRQTLGQGPEFLTYFQNEAQLEKSRLLSDRFSAERPKGSFSTLEIQRTEQGDSAMYLCASSDPGQGFEQYFGPGTRLTVT.

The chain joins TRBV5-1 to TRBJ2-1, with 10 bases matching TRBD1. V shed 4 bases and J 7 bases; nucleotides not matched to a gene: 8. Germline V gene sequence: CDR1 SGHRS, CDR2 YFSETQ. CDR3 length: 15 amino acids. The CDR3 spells CASSLRTGGSNEQFF. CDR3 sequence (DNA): TGCGCCAGCAGCCTCCGGACAGGGGGTTCGAATGAGCAGTTCTTC.

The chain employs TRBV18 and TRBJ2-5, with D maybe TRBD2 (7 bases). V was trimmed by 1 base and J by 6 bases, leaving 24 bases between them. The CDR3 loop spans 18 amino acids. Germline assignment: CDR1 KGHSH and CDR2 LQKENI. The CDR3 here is CASSPRNDPGGAIQTQYF. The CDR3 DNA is TGTGCCAGCTCACCACGCAACGACCCGGGGGGCGCGATCCAGACCCAGTACTTC.

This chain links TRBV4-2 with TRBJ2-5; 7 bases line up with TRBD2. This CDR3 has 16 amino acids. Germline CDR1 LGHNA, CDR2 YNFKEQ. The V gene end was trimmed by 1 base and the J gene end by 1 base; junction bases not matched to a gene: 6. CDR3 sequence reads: CASSQAGGRLQETQYF. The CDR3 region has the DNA TGTGCCAGCAGCCAAGCTGGCGGGAGACTCCAAGAGACCCAGTACTTC.

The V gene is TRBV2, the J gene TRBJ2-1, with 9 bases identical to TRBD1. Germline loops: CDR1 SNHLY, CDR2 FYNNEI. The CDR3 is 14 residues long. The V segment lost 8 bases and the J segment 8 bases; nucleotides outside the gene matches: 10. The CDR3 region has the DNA TGTGCCAGCGCCATGGACAGGGGAGTCGATGAGCAGTTCTTC. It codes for CASAMDRGVDEQFF.

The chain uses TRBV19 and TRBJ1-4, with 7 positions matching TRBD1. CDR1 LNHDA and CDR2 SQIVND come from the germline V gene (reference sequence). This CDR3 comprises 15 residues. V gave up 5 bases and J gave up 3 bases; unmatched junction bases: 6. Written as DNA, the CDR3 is TGTGCCAGTAGTGGGTCCGGGACAGCTAATGAAAAACTGTTTTTT. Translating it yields CASSGSGTANEKLFF.

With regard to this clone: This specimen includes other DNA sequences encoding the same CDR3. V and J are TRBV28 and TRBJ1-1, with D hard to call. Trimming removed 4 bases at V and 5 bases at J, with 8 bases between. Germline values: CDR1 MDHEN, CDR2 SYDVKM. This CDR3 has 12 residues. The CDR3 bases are TGTGCCAGCAGTTCCCAGGTGACTGAAGCTTTCTTT. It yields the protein CASSSQVTEAFF.

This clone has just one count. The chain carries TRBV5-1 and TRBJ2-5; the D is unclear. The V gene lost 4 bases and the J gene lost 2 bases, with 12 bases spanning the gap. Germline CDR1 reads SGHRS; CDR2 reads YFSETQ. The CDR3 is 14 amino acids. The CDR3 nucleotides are TGCGCCAGCAGCCTCAGAGGCGGACAAGAGACCCAGTACTTC. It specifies CASSLRGGQETQYF.

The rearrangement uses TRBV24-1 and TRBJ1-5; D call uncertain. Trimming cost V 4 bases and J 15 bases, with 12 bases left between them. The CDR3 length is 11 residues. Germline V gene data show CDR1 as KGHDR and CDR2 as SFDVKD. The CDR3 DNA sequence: TGTGCCACCAGTGACGGCGGCGGCTGGCATTTT. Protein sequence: CATSDGGGWHF.

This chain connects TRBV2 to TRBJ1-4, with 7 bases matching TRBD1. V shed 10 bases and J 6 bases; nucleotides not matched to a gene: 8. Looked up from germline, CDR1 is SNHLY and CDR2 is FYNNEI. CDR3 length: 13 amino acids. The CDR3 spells CATRTGEDEKLFF. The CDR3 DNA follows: TGTGCCACCAGGACAGGAGAGGATGAAAAACTGTTTTTT.

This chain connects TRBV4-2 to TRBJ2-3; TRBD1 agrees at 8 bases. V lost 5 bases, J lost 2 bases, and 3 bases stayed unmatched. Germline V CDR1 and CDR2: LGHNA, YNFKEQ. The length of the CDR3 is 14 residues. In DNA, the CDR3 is TGTGCCAGCAGCGGACAGGGACACACAGATACGCAGTATTTT. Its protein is CASSGQGHTDTQYF.

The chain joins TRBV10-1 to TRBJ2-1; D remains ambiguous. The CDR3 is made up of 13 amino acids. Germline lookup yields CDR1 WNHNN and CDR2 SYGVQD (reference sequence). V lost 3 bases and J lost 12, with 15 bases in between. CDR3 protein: CASSDGFDSRQFF. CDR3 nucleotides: TGCGCCAGCAGTGATGGTTTTGACTCCCGGCAGTTCTTC.

CDR3 in amino acids: CASSQGGQGAEKLFF. The CDR3 DNA reads as TGTGCCAGCAGCCAAGGGGGACAGGGGGCAGAAAAACTGTTTTTT. The chain carries TRBV3-1 (or the pseudogene TRBV3-2) and TRBJ1-4; 12 nucleotides align to TRBD1. The CDR3 has 15 amino acids. Germline V gene lookup returns CDR1 LGHDT and CDR2 YNNKEL (reference sequence). V was pared by 1 base and J by 8 bases, with 2 bases of the junction left unmatched.

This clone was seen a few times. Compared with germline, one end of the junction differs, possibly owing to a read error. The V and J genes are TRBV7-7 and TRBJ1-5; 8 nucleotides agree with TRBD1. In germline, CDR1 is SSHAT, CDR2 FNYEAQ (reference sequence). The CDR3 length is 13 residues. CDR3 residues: CASSQGAGQPQHF. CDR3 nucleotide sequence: TGTGCTAGCAGCCAGGGGGCTGGGCAGCCCCAGCATTTT.

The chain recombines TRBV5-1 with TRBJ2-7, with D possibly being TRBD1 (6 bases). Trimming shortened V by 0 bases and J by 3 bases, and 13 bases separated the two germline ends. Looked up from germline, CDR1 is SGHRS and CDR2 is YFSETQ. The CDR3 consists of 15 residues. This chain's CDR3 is CASSLAVGTYYEQYF. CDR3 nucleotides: TGCGCCAGCAGCTTGGCAGTGGGGACATACTACGAGCAGTACTTC.

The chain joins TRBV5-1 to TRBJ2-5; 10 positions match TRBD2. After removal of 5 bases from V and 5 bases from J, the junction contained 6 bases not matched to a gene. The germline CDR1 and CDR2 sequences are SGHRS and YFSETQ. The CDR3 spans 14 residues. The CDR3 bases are TGCGCCAGCAGAGAGGGACTAGCGAAGGAGACCCAGTACTTC. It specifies CASREGLAKETQYF.

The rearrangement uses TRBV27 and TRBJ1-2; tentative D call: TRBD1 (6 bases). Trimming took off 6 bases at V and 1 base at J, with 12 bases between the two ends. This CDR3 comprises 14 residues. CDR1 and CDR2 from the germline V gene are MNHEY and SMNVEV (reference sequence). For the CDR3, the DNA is TGTGCCAGCAGAAGACAGGAGAATAACTATGGCTACACCTTC. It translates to CASRRQENNYGYTF.

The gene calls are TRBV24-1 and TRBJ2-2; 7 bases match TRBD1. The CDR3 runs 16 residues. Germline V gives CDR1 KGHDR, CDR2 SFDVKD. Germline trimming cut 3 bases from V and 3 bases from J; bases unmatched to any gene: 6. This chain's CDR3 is CATSDLQGTYTGELFF. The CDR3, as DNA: TGTGCCACCAGTGATCTACAGGGGACCTACACCGGGGAGCTGTTTTTT.

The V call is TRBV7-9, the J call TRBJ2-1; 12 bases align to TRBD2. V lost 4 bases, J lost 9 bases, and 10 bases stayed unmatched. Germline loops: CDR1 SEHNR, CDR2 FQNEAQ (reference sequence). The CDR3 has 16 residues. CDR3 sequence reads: CASSSLAGGPEGEQFF. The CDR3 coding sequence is TGTGCCAGCAGCTCCCTAGCGGGAGGGCCCGAGGGTGAGCAGTTCTTC. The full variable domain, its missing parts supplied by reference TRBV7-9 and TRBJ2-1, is DTGVSQNPRHKITKRGQNVTFRCDPISEHNRLYWYRQTLGQGPEFLTYFQNEAQLEKSRLLSDRFSAERPKGSFSTLEIQRTEQGDSAMYLCASSSLAGGPEGEQFFGPGTRLTVL.